This record looks at one T cell receptor beta chain sequence and its context. TCRdb's copy holds only in-frame clones and misses some; the assay was immunoSEQ multiplex PCR. The table has 57,000 or so clones, 75% to 90% seen once. The germline V gene encodes CDR1 MNHNY and CDR2 SVGAGI (reference sequence). This CDR3 is 15 amino acids long. With 6 bases clipped from V and 5 bases from J, the junction kept 9 bases outside the gene matches. These data are taken from a study of blood T cell repertoires in COVID-19. The chain couples TRBV6-6 to TRBJ1-5; 8 nucleotides agree with TRBD1. The specimen sequenced was peripheral blood. The clonotype originates from a human donor in a cohort sampled during active COVID-19. Here the CDR3 reads CASSSDRGIDQPQHF. The CDR3 bases are TGTGCCAGCAGCTCAGACAGGGGCATTGATCAGCCCCAGCATTTT.